The rows below give T cell receptor beta chains drawn from one sample of a study of glioma-infiltrating T cells. TCRdb re-analysed the multiplex PCR reads in MiXCR, keeping a single row per CDR3 protein. The table records some 6,200 distinct CDR3 sequences, roughly 28% of them present only once. The specimen was glioma tissue, nonneoplastic brain tissue, or PBMCs (not recorded which). These receptors were taken from a human donor with low-grade glioma or glioblastoma, undergoing nonglioma brain surgery, or in good health (not recorded which). Both conserved end residues are part of each CDR3. D genes are given only for firm matches. Part of the rows lack a size; the others show once, few, many or a class for expanded clones.

DNA	CDR3	D	V	J	size
TGCAGTGCTAGAGATATAGGGGGGCAGGGGCGATACAATGAGCAGTTCTTC	CSARDIGGQGRYNEQFF	-	TRBV20-1	TRBJ2-1	medium-sized
TGTGCCAGCAGCCAAGTGGCAGGCACAGATACGCAGTATTTT	CASSQVAGTDTQYF	-	TRBV14	TRBJ2-3	many
TGTGCCAGCAGCTTAGGGGAGGGAATCGGCGGCTACACCTTC	CASSLGEGIGGYTF	-	TRBV7-2	TRBJ1-2	medium-sized
TGCAGTACGAAAAACCGGGGAGTCCCTGACGCTTTCTTT	CSTKNRGVPDAFF	-	TRBV20-1	TRBJ1-1	-
TGTGCCAGCAGTTTCGGTCGTCAGGCTTTCTTT	CASSFGRQAFF	-	TRBV12-3/TRBV12-4	TRBJ1-1	medium-sized
TGTGCCAGCAGCCTGCGACAGGGCGGACAGCCCCAGCATTTT	CASSLRQGGQPQHF	TRBD1	TRBV7-2	TRBJ1-5	medium-sized
TGTGCCACCAGCAGACCCCAGAGATATAATTCACCCCTCCACTTT	CATSRPQRYNSPLHF	-	TRBV15	TRBJ1-6	medium-sized
TGTGCCAGCAGTTTGGGACTAGCGGGAGGGCCAGTCCTAGCCAAAAACATTCAGTACTTC	CASSLGLAGGPVLAKNIQYF	TRBD2	TRBV6-2/TRBV6-3	TRBJ2-4	medium-sized
TGCAGCGTTGGTGAACGCAGAGACAATGAGCAGTTCTTC	CSVGERRDNEQFF	-	TRBV29-1	TRBJ2-1	many
TGTGCCAGTAAGGACGGGAACAATGAGCAGTTCTTC	CASKDGNNEQFF	-	TRBV19	TRBJ2-1	many
TGTGCCAGCAGCTTAAACTGGGGAACAGATACGCAGTATTTT	CASSLNWGTDTQYF	-	TRBV7-9	TRBJ2-3	many
TGTGCCAGCAGTTTCCTAGGCACAGATACGCAGTATTTT	CASSFLGTDTQYF	-	TRBV12-3/TRBV12-4	TRBJ2-3	many
TGTGCCAGTATGGGACAACCCCAAGAGACCCAGTACTTC	CASMGQPQETQYF	-	TRBV19	TRBJ2-5	many
TGTGCCAGCAGTGAACTAGACACAGATACGCAGTATTTT	CASSELDTDTQYF	-	TRBV2	TRBJ2-3	-
TGCAGCGTCAAACAGGGGTGGACCACAACAGATACGCAGTATTTT	CSVKQGWTTTDTQYF	TRBD1	TRBV29-1	TRBJ2-3	-
TGCGCCAGCAGCCAAGACCCGAGACGGGGGAATGAGCAGTTCTTC	CASSQDPRRGNEQFF	-	TRBV4-3	TRBJ2-1	-
TGTGCCAGCAGCCTGGCCCTAGCGGGAGTTGGAAATGAGAAGTTCTTC	CASSLALAGVGNEKFF	TRBD2	TRBV3-1	TRBJ2-1	-
TGCGCCAGCAGCCAGTCGGCAGATACGCAGTATTTT	CASSQSADTQYF	-	TRBV4-1	TRBJ2-3	medium-sized
TGTGCCAGCAGCGGGGGACAGGCCTATGGCTACACCTTC	CASSGGQAYGYTF	TRBD1	TRBV28	TRBJ1-2	medium-sized
TGTGCCAGCAGCCGACTAGCGGAAGTGACCCAGTACTTC	CASSRLAEVTQYF	TRBD2	TRBV7-2	TRBJ2-5	-
TGTGCCGGCAGGATAGATTTCGCCGGGGAGCTGTTTTTT	CAGRIDFAGELFF	-	TRBV6-1	TRBJ2-2	medium-sized
TGTGCCAGTAGTGAAGTAGTCTCCTACAATGAGCAGTTCTTC	CASSEVVSYNEQFF	-	TRBV19	TRBJ2-1	medium-sized
TGTGCCAGCAGCCAAGGTGTGACTAGCGGGAGGTGGAATGAGCAGTTCTTC	CASSQGVTSGRWNEQFF	TRBD2	TRBV3-1	TRBJ2-1	many
TGCAGTGCTCATAGCGGGAGGGAACAAGAGACCCAGTACTTC	CSAHSGREQETQYF	TRBD2	TRBV20-1	TRBJ2-5	medium-sized
TGCGCCAGCAGCTTGGAGGGAGGCTCCTACAATGAGCAGTTCTTC	CASSLEGGSYNEQFF	-	TRBV5-1	TRBJ2-1	few
TGTGCCAGTAATTTCGGTACGCGGCGAGAACTGTTTTTT	CASNFGTRRELFF	-	TRBV19	TRBJ1-4	many
TGTGCCATCAGTGAGTCCCTTAGCGGGGCCGTCTTC	CAISESLSGAVF	TRBD2	TRBV10-3	TRBJ2-1	many
TGTGCCAGCAGTTACTCGATAGTACAGGGAGCGAATGAGCAGTTCTTC	CASSYSIVQGANEQFF	-	TRBV6-6	TRBJ2-1	large
TGTGCCTGGAGTTCCCCGGCTGCATATACGCAGTATTTT	CAWSSPAAYTQYF	-	TRBV30	TRBJ2-3	-
TGTGCCAGCAGTCTAGCTAGAAAGCAGTTCTTC	CASSLARKQFF	-	TRBV6-2/TRBV6-3	TRBJ2-1	many
TGTGCCAGTAGTATAGCGGGAGTTCCACCGCAGTATTTT	CASSIAGVPPQYF	-	TRBV19	TRBJ2-3	many
TGTGCCAGCAGTGGACTAGCGGGAGGGCCAGAGACCCAGTACTTC	CASSGLAGGPETQYF	TRBD2	TRBV28	TRBJ2-5	medium-sized